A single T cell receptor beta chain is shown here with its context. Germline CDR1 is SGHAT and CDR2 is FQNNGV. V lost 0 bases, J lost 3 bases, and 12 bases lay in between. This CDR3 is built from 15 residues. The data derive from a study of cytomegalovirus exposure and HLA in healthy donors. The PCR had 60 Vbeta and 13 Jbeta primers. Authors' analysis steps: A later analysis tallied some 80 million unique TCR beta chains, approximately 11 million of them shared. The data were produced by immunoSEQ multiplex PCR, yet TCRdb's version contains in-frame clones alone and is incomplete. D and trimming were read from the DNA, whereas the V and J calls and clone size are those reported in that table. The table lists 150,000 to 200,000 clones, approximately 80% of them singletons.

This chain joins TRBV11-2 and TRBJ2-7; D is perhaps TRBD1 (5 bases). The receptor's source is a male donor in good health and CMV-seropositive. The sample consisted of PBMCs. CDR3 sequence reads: CASSLEGALHYEQYF. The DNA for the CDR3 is TGTGCCAGCAGCTTAGAAGGGGCACTACACTACGAGCAGTACTTC.